These T cell receptor beta chains were read from a single sample in a study of shared clonotypes between healthy human individuals. Clones were sequenced by immunoSEQ multiplex PCR, and TCRdb holds only the in-frame ones, with some missing. The table has some 1 million clones, about 75% seen once. Sequencing was done on a sample of memory CD4+ T cells sorted from blood. These receptors were collected from a man between 18 and 29 years old in good health. Each CDR3 is given with its conserved first and last residue. Each record gives: V gene, clone size, J gene, D gene, CDR3 DNA, CDR3 protein. A D gene is named only where the DNA matches it firmly. Only some rows state a clone size, as once, few, many or a class for expanded clones.

TRBV7-2	-	TRBJ2-2	-	TGTGCCAGCGGACGACTAGTGGGCACCGGGGAGCTGTTTTTT	CASGRLVGTGELFF
TRBV10-1	-	TRBJ2-3	TRBD2	TGCGCCAGCAGTGGGACTAGCGGGATGAACACAGATACGCAGTATTTT	CASSGTSGMNTDTQYF
TRBV7-9	-	TRBJ2-1	TRBD1	TGTGCCAGCAGCCCAGGACAGGCCTCCGCCTCCTACAATGAGCAGTTCTTC	CASSPGQASASYNEQFF
TRBV5-6	-	TRBJ1-5	-	TGTGCCAGCAGCTGGGGTCCCGCGGGCAATCAGCCCCAGCATTTT	CASSWGPAGNQPQHF
TRBV6-5	-	TRBJ2-7	-	TGTGCCAGCAGTTACTCGGCCATTCCCTACGAGCAGTACTTC	CASSYSAIPYEQYF
TRBV30	few	TRBJ2-1	TRBD2	TGTGCCTGGAGTGTAGGAGCGGGAAAGTACAATGAGCAGTTCTTC	CAWSVGAGKYNEQFF
TRBV18	few	TRBJ2-7	TRBD2	TGTGCCAGCTCACCAGGACTAGCGTACGAGCAGTACTTC	CASSPGLAYEQYF
TRBV11-2	-	TRBJ2-5	-	TGTGCCAGCAGCTCCCGCACACGAGGAGAGACCCAGTACTTC	CASSSRTRGETQYF
TRBV5-1	-	TRBJ2-2	TRBD2	TGCGCCAGCAGCTCGCCCACGTCCAGCGGGAGGAACACCGGGGAGCTGTTTTTT	CASSSPTSSGRNTGELFF
TRBV28	-	TRBJ2-7	-	TGTGCCAGCAGCCCTGGGACACACCCCGCCTACGAGCAGTACTTC	CASSPGTHPAYEQYF
TRBV7-2	-	TRBJ2-5	-	TGTGCCAGCAGCTTAGGGGGCTCCTTGGCCCAGTACTTC	CASSLGGSLAQYF
TRBV18	-	TRBJ2-3	TRBD1	TGTGCCAGCTCACCACGCGTGGGACAGGGATGGTCCGGCACAGATACGCAGTATTTT	CASSPRVGQGWSGTDTQYF
TRBV5-6	once	TRBJ2-1	TRBD2	TGTGCCAGCAGCGTGACTAGCGGGAATCGACTGATAGACAATGAGCAGTTCTTC	CASSVTSGNRLIDNEQFF
TRBV28	-	TRBJ1-5	-	TGTGCCATACTTTCCGGGGGCCGCAATCAGCCCCAGCATTTT	CAILSGGRNQPQHF
TRBV7-2	-	TRBJ2-7	TRBD2	TGTGCCAGCAGCCTAAGACTAGCGGGAGATTACGAGCAGTACTTC	CASSLRLAGDYEQYF
TRBV11-1	-	TRBJ2-7	TRBD1	TGTGCCAGCAGCCTCTCCGGCCGAGCAGGGGGTTCCTACGAGCAGTACTTC	CASSLSGRAGGSYEQYF
TRBV6-4	-	TRBJ2-5	-	TGTGCCAGCAGGTCCCCAGGCCAGTACTTC	CASRSPGQYF
TRBV28	-	TRBJ1-5	-	TGTGCCAGCAGTTTCTTGTACTCTCCCCAGCCCCAGCATTTT	CASSFLYSPQPQHF
TRBV11-2	-	TRBJ2-7	-	TGTGCCAGCAGCTTAGTGAGCTACGAGCAGTACTTC	CASSLVSYEQYF
TRBV6-6	-	TRBJ2-7	-	TGTGCCAGCAGTTACTCGATTCAGGGCGCTACCGAGCAGTACTTC	CASSYSIQGATEQYF
TRBV10-3	few	TRBJ2-7	-	TGTGCCATTCGGGCCTCCCTTAGCGGCGAGCAGTACTTC	CAIRASLSGEQYF
TRBV6-6	-	TRBJ1-1	-	TGTGCCAGCAGTTACAGTTTTCAGGGTGAAGCTTTCTTT	CASSYSFQGEAFF
TRBV7-9	many	TRBJ2-1	-	TGTGCCAGCAGCTCCCCGGGGGCCGGGTATGAGCAGTTCTTC	CASSSPGAGYEQFF
TRBV4-3	-	TRBJ2-7	TRBD2	TGCGCCAGCAGCCAAGAAGCTAGCGGGAGCTACGAGCAGTACTTC	CASSQEASGSYEQYF
TRBV5-1	-	TRBJ2-1	TRBD2	TGCGCCAGCAGCCTTAGCGGGAGCTCCTACAATGAGCAGTTCTTC	CASSLSGSSYNEQFF
TRBV25-1	-	TRBJ1-1	-	TGTGCCAGCAGTGAATTAAGGGCGGCAGAGAACACTGAAGCTTTCTTT	CASSELRAAENTEAFF
TRBV2	-	TRBJ1-2	TRBD1	TGTGCCAGCAGTGATAACATCCTTGGACAGGGGAACTATGGCTACACCTTC	CASSDNILGQGNYGYTF
TRBV5-8	many	TRBJ1-1	TRBD1	TGTGCCAGCAGCTGGCCCGGGACAGTGAACACTGAAGCTTTCTTT	CASSWPGTVNTEAFF